The 24 T cell receptor beta chains below all came from one sample that was sequenced in a study of T cells in Graves' hyperthyroidism and ophthalmopathy. Amplification yielded TCR beta CDR3 regions, with RNA transcripts as the source. The HTBI primer set drove a first-round RT-PCR of the TCR CDR3. MiXCR was run by TCRdb on the multiplex PCR reads, yielding one entry per CDR3 protein. Of around 690,000 distinct CDR3 sequences detected, 17% appear once; the ten largest clones hold 15%. The sequencing sample was made of blood. These receptor sequences come from a man between 50 and 59 years old with Graves' hyperthyroidism.

This clonotype was seen a handful of times. This chain uses TRBV6-5 with TRBJ2-1; D is uncertain. CDR1 MNHEY and CDR2 SVGAGI come from the germline V gene. The CDR3 covers 13 residues. The V end was cut by 4 bases, the J end by 7 bases, with 11 bases between. CDR3 sequence (DNA): TGTGCCAGCAGTTCCCGACTTAGGAATGAGCAGTTCTTC. Translated, it gives CASSSRLRNEQFF.

This clonotype was picked up many times. The gene calls are TRBV12-3 or TRBV12-4 and TRBJ1-6, with D possibly matching TRBD1 (5 bases). This CDR3 has 15 residues. Trimming left V 6 bases short and J 3 bases short, with 12 bases between. CDR3 sequence (DNA): TGTGCCAGCAGCTTGGGGCCGGACTATAATTCACCCCTCCACTTT. This encodes CASSLGPDYNSPLHF.

The CDR3 nucleotides are TGCAGCGTTGCGGGGCCAGAGACCCAGTACTTC. Residues: CSVAGPETQYF. V is TRBV29-1 and J is TRBJ2-5; D may match TRBD1 or TRBD2 (5 bases each). Germline lookup yields CDR1 SQVTM and CDR2 ANQGSEA. CDR3 length equals 11 residues. With 4 bases removed from V and 4 bases from J, the gap between germline ends came to 7 bases.

This chain connects TRBV28 to TRBJ2-1; 10 bases are shared with TRBD2. V shed 9 bases, J shed 8 bases, and the junction held 7 bases outside the gene matches. CDR1 is MDHEN, CDR2 SYDVKM, per germline. The CDR3 is made up of 13 amino acids. The CDR3 nucleotides are TGTGCCAGTACTAGCGGGATTATCTATGAGCAGTTCTTC. This encodes CASTSGIIYEQFF.

This clonotype was seen a handful of times. The CDR3 sequence is CSARESGGDEQYF. The CDR3 DNA sequence: TGCAGTGCTAGAGAAAGCGGGGGGGACGAGCAGTACTTC. The V call is TRBV20-1, the J call TRBJ2-7, with TRBD2 matching 10 bases. Germline loops: CDR1 DFQATT, CDR2 SNEGSKA (reference sequence). V lost 0 bases and J lost 5; bases outside the gene matches: 1. There are 13 residues in the CDR3.

The rearrangement joins TRBV5-5 to TRBJ1-4; 8 nucleotides align to TRBD1. The trim removed 5 bases at V and 7 bases at J, leaving 10 bases unmatched. This CDR3 region has 15 residues. In germline, CDR1 is SGHKS, CDR2 YYEKEE (reference sequence). The CDR3 sequence: CASRGGQGGSEKLFF. The DNA for the CDR3 is TGTGCCAGCAGAGGCGGACAGGGTGGAAGTGAAAAACTGTTTTTT.

Only a few counts were recorded for this clonotype. The gene calls are TRBV6-1 and TRBJ2-6; unclear D gene. There are 16 residues in the CDR3. The germline V and J ends were trimmed by 7 bases and 0 bases, with 13 bases remaining between them. From germline, CDR1 is MNHNS and CDR2 SASEGT. CDR3 region: CASTKAWNSGANVLTF. CDR3 DNA: TGTGCCAGCACCAAAGCTTGGAACTCTGGGGCCAACGTCCTGACTTTC.

This clonotype appeared many times. This chain joins TRBV6-5 and TRBJ2-1; D is possibly TRBD2 (5 bases). Trimming shortened V by 0 bases and J by 6 bases, and 15 bases separated the two germline ends. Germline CDR1 is MNHEY and CDR2 is SVGAGI. CDR3 length equals 16 residues. The CDR3 sequence: CASSYSEASSRNEQFF. For the CDR3, the DNA is TGTGCCAGCAGTTACTCGGAGGCTAGCAGCCGCAATGAGCAGTTCTTC.

This clonotype was detected a few times. The rearrangement links TRBV6-2 or TRBV6-3 to TRBJ2-7; TRBD2 agrees at 10 bases. CDR3 length: 15 residues. Losses at the gene ends were 6 bases for V and 5 bases for J; bases not matched to a gene: 10. Germline values: CDR1 MNHEY, CDR2 SVGEGT. CDR3 amino acids: CASRHASGSLDEQYF. CDR3 DNA: TGTGCCAGCAGACACGCTAGCGGGAGTCTCGACGAGCAGTACTTC.

V and J are TRBV29-1 and TRBJ2-1; no definite D call. Germline assignment: CDR1 SQVTM and CDR2 ANQGSEA. Trimming removed 5 bases at V and 0 bases at J, with 11 bases between. The CDR3 totals 14 residues. CDR3 coding DNA: TGCAGCGTTCCCGTTTTTAGCTCCTACAATGAGCAGTTCTTC. Translating it yields CSVPVFSSYNEQFF.

This clonotype was recorded many times. This chain links TRBV7-2 with TRBJ2-7; 8 positions match TRBD1. Germline V CDR1 and CDR2: SGHTA, FQGNSA. This CDR3 is built from 14 residues. The junction had 7 bases not matched to a gene; V was cut back by 7 bases and J by 2 bases. CDR3 bases: TGTGCCAGCACCCGCCCGGACAGGGCCTACGAGCAGTACTTC. Translating gives CASTRPDRAYEQYF.

As for this clonotype: A much larger clone differs from this one at a single base, so this may be a read error. V gene TRBV6-1 combines with J gene TRBJ1-3; D may be TRBD1 (5 bases). The CDR3 consists of 15 residues. CDR1 MNHNS and CDR2 SASEGT come from the germline V gene. The germline V and J ends were trimmed by 7 bases and 0 bases, with 13 bases remaining between them. The CDR3 is CASNQGLGSGNTIYF. CDR3 coding DNA: TGTGCCAGCAACCAGGGACTGGGCTCTGGAAACACCATATATTTT.

The rearrangement uses TRBV2 and TRBJ1-6, with no clear D. The V gene lost 2 bases and the J gene lost 7 bases, with 9 bases spanning the gap. Germline V gene sequence: CDR1 SNHLY, CDR2 FYNNEI. CDR3 size: 14 residues. The CDR3 DNA follows: TGTGCCAGCAGTGAAAAAGGGCTGAATTCACCCCTCCACTTT. It translates to CASSEKGLNSPLHF.

This clonotype was seen many times. The rearrangement uses TRBV5-1 and TRBJ2-1; D not certain. V shed 4 bases and J shed 4 bases, with 9 bases lying between them. This CDR3 has 13 amino acids. CDR1 is SGHRS, CDR2 YFSETQ, per germline. This CDR3 reads CASSRTEYNEQFF. The CDR3 region has the DNA TGCGCCAGCAGCCGGACGGAGTACAATGAGCAGTTCTTC.

This clonotype turned up a few times. The gene calls are TRBV6-1 and TRBJ2-3, with unresolved D. Germline CDR1 and CDR2: MNHNS and SASEGT. The CDR3 has 12 residues. Trimming left V 0 bases short and J 7 bases short, with 5 bases between. CDR3 sequence: CASSEAQYTQYF. In nucleotides, the CDR3 is TGTGCCAGCAGTGAAGCTCAATATACGCAGTATTTT.

The rearrangement links TRBV18 to TRBJ2-2, with TRBD2 as a possible D gene (6 bases). The germline V gene encodes CDR1 KGHSH and CDR2 LQKENI. Trimming stripped 6 bases from V and 7 bases from J, with 12 bases between. This CDR3 region has 13 residues. The CDR3: CASSRLDGGELFF. The CDR3 DNA reads TGTGCCAGCTCTCGACTAGATGGCGGGGAGCTGTTTTTT.

Details on this clonotype: Being one base from a much bigger clone, this may be a read error. This chain uses TRBV11-2 with TRBJ1-1, with TRBD1 matching 9 bases. The CDR3 has 17 amino acids. Germline CDR1 reads SGHAT; CDR2 reads FQNNGV. Unmatched junction bases numbered 16, after V lost 8 bases and J lost 3 bases. CDR3 bases: TGTGCCAGCGGCTCCGAATGGGACAGGGAAGGTGACACTGAAGCTTTCTTT. Protein product: CASGSEWDREGDTEAFF.

This clonotype was observed a few times. The chain carries TRBV7-3 and TRBJ2-5, with 11 bases identical to TRBD2. This CDR3 contains 14 residues. J gave up 5 bases and V 4 bases, and 3 bases lay outside the gene matches. The germline CDR1 and CDR2 sequences are SGHTA and FQGTGA. This chain's CDR3 is CASSSSGRMETQYF. CDR3 bases: TGTGCCAGCAGCTCTAGCGGGAGGATGGAGACCCAGTACTTC.

This clonotype was recorded at least ten times. The V gene is TRBV6-5, the J gene TRBJ1-1; no clear D gene. The CDR3 is 12 residues long. The germline V and J ends were trimmed by 1 base and 6 bases, with 6 bases remaining between them. CDR1 and CDR2 from the germline V gene are MNHEY and SVGAGI. The CDR3 spells CASSYLGAEAFF. CDR3 nucleotide sequence: TGTGCCAGCAGTTACTTGGGAGCTGAAGCTTTCTTT.

This clonotype showed up many times. This chain links TRBV6-1 with TRBJ1-2; TRBD1 matches at 7 bases. CDR3 length: 20 amino acids. With 8 bases clipped from V and 2 bases from J, the junction kept 26 bases outside the gene matches. Germline CDR1 is MNHNS and CDR2 is SASEGT. CDR3 DNA: TGTGCCAGCGGATTCCCACGCCTCGGCGGACAGGCTCTTTCCAACTATGGCTACACCTTC. This encodes CASGFPRLGGQALSNYGYTF.

This clonotype was detected many times. The DNA of the CDR3 is TGTGCCAGCAGCTCGCCGGGACAGGGTTACGAGCAGTACTTC. Translating it yields CASSSPGQGYEQYF. The rearrangement links TRBV28 to TRBJ2-7; 9 positions match TRBD1. Looked up from germline, CDR1 is MDHEN and CDR2 is SYDVKM. CDR3 size: 14 residues. The V gene end was trimmed by 6 bases and the J gene end by 4 bases; junction bases not matched to a gene: 7.

The V and J genes are TRBV29-1 and TRBJ1-1; D unresolved. Germline V gene data show CDR1 as SQVTM and CDR2 as ANQGSEA. This CDR3 is built from 11 residues. Trimming stripped 3 bases from V and 1 base from J, with 3 bases between. The CDR3 nucleotides are TGCAGCGTTGATCAGAACACTGAAGCTTTCTTT. This encodes CSVDQNTEAFF. Filled out from reference TRBV29-1 and TRBJ1-1, the complete variable domain reads SAVISQKPSRDICQRGTSLTIQCQVDSQVTMMFWYRQQPGQSLTLIATANQGSEATYESGFVIDKFPISRPNLTFSTLTVSNMSPEDSSIYLCSVDQNTEAFFGQGTRLTVV.

This clonotype was seen repeatedly, ten times or more. The chain has TRBV7-9 and TRBJ1-1; D is ambiguous. V lost 1 base and J lost 4, with 10 bases in between. The length of the CDR3 is 14 residues. Germline loops: CDR1 SEHNR, CDR2 FQNEAQ (reference sequence). The CDR3 region is CASSLGTTGTEAFF. The CDR3 DNA reads TGTGCCAGCAGCTTAGGAACCACGGGCACTGAAGCTTTCTTT.

V usage is TRBV6-1 and J usage is TRBJ2-5; D unresolved. This CDR3 has 12 residues. The V gene's germline CDR1 is MNHNS and CDR2 SASEGT. V lost 2 bases, J lost 5 bases, and 6 bases lay in between. Written as DNA, the CDR3 is TGTGCCAGCAGTGAACTCTGGGAGACCCAGTACTTC. It is translated as CASSELWETQYF.